The TCR beta chain described here comes from a study of OX40 agonist ivuxolimab in advanced cancers. Regarding the complete study: Ivuxolimab was a fully human IgG2 agonistic monoclonal antibody targeting the costimulatory receptor OX40 (CD134). Intravenous ivuxolimab was administered to patients every 2 weeks at six dose levels: 0.01, 0.1, 0.3, 1.5, 3 and 10 mg/kg. Of the approximately 50 patients in dose escalation, about 20 had hepatocellular carcinoma, some 15 had melanoma, 9 had renal cell carcinoma and 9 had head and neck cancer. In the dose-escalation cohort, approximately 82% of patients were male, and the mean age was about 55 years, with a range of about 20 to 79. Prior anti-PD-1, anti-PD-L1 or anti-CTLA-4 therapy was permitted, and approximately 41% of dose-escalation patients had received checkpoint inhibitors. Partial responses occurred in three dose-escalation patients: two with cutaneous melanoma and one with hepatocellular carcinoma. Peripheral TCRbeta sequencing aimed to test whether ivuxolimab altered TCR sequence diversity and caused clonal T-cell expansion. The paper covers the monotherapy dose-escalation part of the phase I ivuxolimab trial, which included N = 52 patients.

V is trimmed back by 4 bases and J by 6 bases, and the junction contains 8 bases that no gene match accounts for. The CDR3 contains 17 residues, cysteine and phenylalanine counted. The DNA shown is the 51-base CDR3, in frame from base 1. CDR1 and CDR2 (SGHDN, FVKESK) derive from the germline V gene. Study-level results and caveats: Low levels of normalized T-cell clonal expansion were also shown by some nonresponding patients. Clonal expansion of both CD4+ and CD8+ blood T cells was observed from baseline to week 6 at doses 0.1 to 3.0 mg/kg. The antigen specificity of the peripheral T cells that underwent clonal expansion was not determined. After ivuxolimab, CD8+ T cells had more expanded clones than CD4+ T cells on average. Partial responders in the 0.1-3.0 mg/kg groups had among the lowest normalized peripheral clonal expansion, especially among CD8+ T cells.

Comment on this clone: The specificity of this receptor is unknown. No much larger clone exists at a distance of one base, and base qualities are not known.

Patients with autoimmune disease history or receiving systemic immunosuppression were excluded from the trial. Peripheral blood for TCR sequencing was collected from all dose cohorts at baseline, on cycle 4 day 1, and on cycle 7 day 1. Samples came from an open-label, multicenter, first-in-human phase I dose-escalation trial of ivuxolimab. Adults with locally advanced or metastatic melanoma, renal cell carcinoma, hepatocellular carcinoma or head and neck squamous cell carcinoma were enrolled in the trial. CD4+ and CD8+ T cells were sorted separately from peripheral blood before TCR sequencing. For sequencing of the TCRbeta CDR3 region, genomic DNA was extracted from the sorted cells. The immunoSEQ Assay was used to sequence the TCRbeta CDR3 regions. This immuneACCESS table, as held by TCRdb, lists in-frame sequences with V and J called but not all clones. Of the missing ones, under half trace to an unresolved V gene in checked studies; the others have no known cause. The sample has about 66,000 clones on record, around 90% of them singletons. The ten top clones hold around 0.31% of the sample.

This receptor was identified in an adult with an advanced solid tumor such as melanoma, head and neck, liver or kidney cancer. Sequencing was performed on CD4+ or CD8+ T cells sorted from blood, taken in a trial of the OX40 agonist ivuxolimab. This receptor chain uses TRBV14 and TRBJ2-2, with 13 middle bases fitting TRBD2. The nucleotide sequence is given as TGTGCCAGCAGCCTTACTAGCGGGAGGGCCGGCGCCGGGGAGCTGTTTTTT. The encoded protein is CASSLTSGRAGAGELFF.